The entry below describes one T cell receptor beta chain. What it recognizes is unknown. The CDR3 contains 14 residues. V lost 7 bases and J lost 5, with 14 bases in between. The V gene's germline CDR1 is WNHNN and CDR2 SYGVQD (reference sequence). This specimen comes from a study of cytomegalovirus exposure and HLA in healthy donors. About the research overall: An early release of data contained 70 million to 95 million unique TCRs, which came from HLA-typed donors.

The primer mix had 60 Vbeta and 13 Jbeta primers. Sequenced by immunoSEQ multiplex PCR; TCRdb stores in-frame clones only, minus some. The repertoire holds about 77,000 clones, with over 60% as singletons. Overall study findings and caveats: TCR beta sequences reportedly predicted most subjects' HLA-A and HLA-B alleles accurately. A further, later analysis showed that HLA-associated TCR beta chains (compared with equally common others) were more clonally expanded. A later analysis reportedly found that, within productive TCRs, an Asian-associated ancestry cluster had fewer N-insertions than the mean observed across the roughly 670 donors.

The rearrangement joins TRBV10-1 to TRBJ1-4; a possible D gene is TRBD1 (6 bases). The specimen sequenced was PBMCs. The sequence was obtained from a man aged 40-55 years in good health and CMV-seronegative. DNA of the CDR3: TGCGCCAGCAATACAGGGACGGCAAATGAAAAACTGTTTTTT. Its translation: CASNTGTANEKLFF.